The TCR beta chain under discussion was sequenced for a study of blood T cell repertoires in COVID-19. TCRdb keeps only in-frame clones here, not all; method: immunoSEQ multiplex PCR. The sample has approximately 110,000 clones; roughly four fifths are singletons. Input material: peripheral blood. The origin of this receptor is a woman aged 70-85 years with acute or convalescent COVID-19.

The CDR3 coding sequence is TGTGCCAGCAGTCCCCACAGGGGTGGGAATGGCTACACCTTC. It codes for CASSPHRGGNGYTF. The chain is built from TRBV6-2 or TRBV6-3 and TRBJ1-2; TRBD1 aligns across 7 bases. The CDR3 loop spans 14 amino acids. V lost 5 bases, J lost 6 bases, and 9 bases stayed unmatched. In germline, CDR1 is MNHEY, CDR2 SVGEGT.